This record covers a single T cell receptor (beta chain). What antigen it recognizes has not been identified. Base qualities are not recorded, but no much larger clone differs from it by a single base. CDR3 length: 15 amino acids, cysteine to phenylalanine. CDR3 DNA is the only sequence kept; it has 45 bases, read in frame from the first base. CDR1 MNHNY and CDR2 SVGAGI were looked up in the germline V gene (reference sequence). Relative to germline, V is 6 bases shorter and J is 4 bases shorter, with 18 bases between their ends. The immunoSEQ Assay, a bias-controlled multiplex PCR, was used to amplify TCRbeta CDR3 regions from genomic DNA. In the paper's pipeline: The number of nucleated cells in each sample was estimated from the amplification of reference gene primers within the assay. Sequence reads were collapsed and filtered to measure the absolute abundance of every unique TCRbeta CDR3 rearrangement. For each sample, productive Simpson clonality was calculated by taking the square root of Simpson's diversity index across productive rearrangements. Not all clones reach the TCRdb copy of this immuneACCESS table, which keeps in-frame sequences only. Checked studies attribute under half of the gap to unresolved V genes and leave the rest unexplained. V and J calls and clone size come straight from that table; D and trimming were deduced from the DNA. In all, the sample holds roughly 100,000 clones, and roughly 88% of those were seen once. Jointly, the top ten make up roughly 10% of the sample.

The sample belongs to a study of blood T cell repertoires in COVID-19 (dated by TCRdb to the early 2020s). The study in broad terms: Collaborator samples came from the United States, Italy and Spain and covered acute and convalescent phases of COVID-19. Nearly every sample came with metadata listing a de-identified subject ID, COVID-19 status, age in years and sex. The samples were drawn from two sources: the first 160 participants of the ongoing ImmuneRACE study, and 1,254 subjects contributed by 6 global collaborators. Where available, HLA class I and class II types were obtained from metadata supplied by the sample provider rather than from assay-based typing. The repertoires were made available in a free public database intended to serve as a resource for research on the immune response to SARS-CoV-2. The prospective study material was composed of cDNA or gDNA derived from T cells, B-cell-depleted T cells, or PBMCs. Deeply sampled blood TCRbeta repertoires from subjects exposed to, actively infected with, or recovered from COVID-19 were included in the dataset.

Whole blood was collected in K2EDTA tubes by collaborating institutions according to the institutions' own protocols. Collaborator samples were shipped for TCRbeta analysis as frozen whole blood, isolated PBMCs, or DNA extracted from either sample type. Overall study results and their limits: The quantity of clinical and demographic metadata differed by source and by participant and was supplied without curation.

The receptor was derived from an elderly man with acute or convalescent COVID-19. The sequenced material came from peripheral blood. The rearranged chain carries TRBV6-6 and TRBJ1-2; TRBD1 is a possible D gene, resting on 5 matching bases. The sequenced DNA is TGTGCCAGCAGGACACAGGAAGCCCTTGCCTATGGCTACACCTTC. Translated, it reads CASRTQEALAYGYTF.